Below, 31 T cell receptor beta chains from the same sample are listed, as sequenced in a study of beta chain features in type 1 diabetes (dated by TCRdb to 2017 to 2018). The library was obtained by the immunoSEQ multiplex PCR assay. The entire amount of isolated RNA was reverse transcribed using the High Capacity cDNA Reverse Transcription Kit, so the sequenced TCRB transcripts were expressed ones. The immuneACCESS repertoire file appears here via TCRdb, limited to in-frame rearrangements. These files lack a portion of the clones; in checked studies, under half of the deficit traces to unresolved V genes, and the cause of the others is not known. This sample is represented by about 740,000 clones; roughly 13% of them were singletons. The ten largest clones take up about 0.02% of the sample. No antigen is known for these receptors. Results and caveats for the whole study, not just this receptor: In all four CD4+ subsets, TCRB CDR3 length was moderately but significantly shorter in type 1 diabetes patients.

Sequencing was performed on naive CD4+ T cells from blood. This sample's cell subset or site label indicates: true naive CD4+ T cells. These receptors all come from a man between 18 and 35 years old with type 1 diabetes.

The chain couples TRBV25-1 to TRBJ1-3; D perhaps matches TRBD1 (5 bases). Germline V gene lookup returns CDR1 MGHDK and CDR2 SYGVNS. V lost 3 bases to trimming and J lost 0 bases, with 15 bases between them. CDR3 length: 17 amino acids. CDR3 bases: TGTGCCAGCAGTGATCCGGACAACCTGTTCTCTGGAAACACCATATATTTT. Translating gives CASSDPDNLFSGNTIYF. The full variable domain, with the rest looked up from reference TRBV25-1 and TRBJ1-3, is EADIYQTPRYLVIGTGKKITLECSQTMGHDKMYWYQQDPGMELHLIHYSYGVNSTEKGDLSSESTVSRIRTEHFPLTLESARPSHTSQYLCASSDPDNLFSGNTIYFGEGSWLTVV.

This clone occurred a few times. This sequence joins TRBV30 and TRBJ2-5; 16 bases map to TRBD2. The CDR3 covers 17 residues. Germline CDR1 reads GTSNPN; CDR2 reads SVGIG (reference sequence). V shed 2 bases and J 4 bases; nucleotides not matched to a gene: 7. CDR3 sequence (DNA): TGTGCCTGGAGTACGGGACTAGCGGGGGGGGCGGTAGAGACCCAGTACTTC. This gives the protein CAWSTGLAGGAVETQYF.

The V and J genes are TRBV10-3 and TRBJ2-4; maybe TRBD2 (5 bases). Germline CDR1 ENHRY, CDR2 SYGVKD. V dropped 10 bases and J dropped 5 bases, with 27 bases sitting between them. The CDR3 consists of 17 residues. Here the CDR3 DNA reads TGTGCCACAGCACCCCAGACGGGCATCGGAGCGGAAAACATTCAGTACTTC. Amino acid sequence: CATAPQTGIGAENIQYF.

The V and J genes are TRBV4-2 and TRBJ1-2, with no clear D. There are 15 residues in the CDR3. Germline V CDR1 and CDR2: LGHNA, YNFKEQ. The V end was cut by 0 bases, the J end by 4 bases, with 12 bases between. CDR3 DNA: TGTGCCAGCAGCCAAGACTCGGGTGCGATCTATGGCTACACCTTC. Its protein product is CASSQDSGAIYGYTF.

This rearrangement joins TRBV7-9 to TRBJ1-4; D ambiguous. V was pared by 1 base and J by 6 bases, with 12 bases between. CDR3 size: 15 residues. Germline CDR1 SEHNR, CDR2 FQNEAQ (reference sequence). CDR3 nucleotide sequence: TGTGCCAGCAGCTTAGACACGTATAGGGATGAAAAACTGTTTTTT. Translation gives CASSLDTYRDEKLFF.

The V call is TRBV29-1, the J call TRBJ2-7; D is tentatively TRBD1 or TRBD2 (5 bases each). Trimming took 5 bases from V and 5 from J, leaving 16 bases between them. The length of the CDR3 is 13 residues. Germline values: CDR1 SQVTM, CDR2 ANQGSEA. CDR3 amino acids: CSVSRGLLDEQYF. In DNA, the CDR3 is TGCAGCGTTTCCCGGGGCCTATTGGACGAGCAGTACTTC.

V is TRBV6-1 and J is TRBJ2-7; 8 bases are a match to TRBD1. The CDR3 is 14 amino acids. V shed 5 bases and J 3 bases; nucleotides not matched to a gene: 6. The V gene's germline CDR1 is MNHNS and CDR2 SASEGT. CDR3 sequence: CASSPTGANYEQYF. For the CDR3, the DNA is TGTGCCAGCAGTCCGACAGGGGCAAACTACGAGCAGTACTTC.

This clone turned up a few times. The chain carries TRBV10-1 and TRBJ2-1; no definite D call. The CDR3 loop spans 13 amino acids. Germline V CDR1 and CDR2: WNHNN, SYGVQD (reference sequence). V dropped 0 bases and J dropped 2 bases, with 2 bases sitting between them. CDR3 sequence reads: CASSESTYNEQFF. The CDR3 DNA sequence: TGCGCCAGCAGTGAGTCGACCTACAATGAGCAGTTCTTC.

The V gene is TRBV5-1, the J gene TRBJ1-2, with 9 bases identical to TRBD1. This CDR3 has 13 amino acids. Per the germline V gene, CDR1 is SGHRS and CDR2 is YFSETQ. The trim removed 7 bases at V and 7 bases at J, leaving 8 bases unmatched. The CDR3 here is CASGTGTGTGYTF. The CDR3 coding sequence is TGCGCCAGCGGTACCGGGACAGGGACTGGCTACACCTTC.

The chain employs TRBV28 and TRBJ2-4, with 7 positions matching TRBD2. V gave up 5 bases and J gave up 2 bases; unmatched junction bases: 3. The CDR3 sequence is 14 residues long. Germline CDR1 MDHEN, CDR2 SYDVKM. This CDR3 is CASSSGTSKNIQYF. DNA of the CDR3: TGTGCCAGCAGTAGCGGGACCTCCAAAAACATTCAGTACTTC.

Only a few counts were recorded for this clone. This chain uses TRBV19 with TRBJ2-5; D is ambiguous. CDR3 length: 11 amino acids. CDR1 is LNHDA and CDR2 is SQIVND in the germline V gene (reference sequence). V was cut by 10 bases and J by 5 bases, with 11 bases left in between. For the CDR3, the DNA is TGTGCCACCCTTAAAAGGGAGACCCAGTACTTC. It specifies CATLKRETQYF. Full variable domain (rest looked up from reference TRBV19 and TRBJ2-5): DGGITQSPKYLFRKEGQNVTLSCEQNLNHDAMYWYRQDPGQGLRLIYYSQIVNDFQKGDIAEGYSVSREKKESFPLTVTSAQKNPTAFYLCATLKRETQYFGPGTRLLVL.

This clone occurred a few times. J is TRBJ2-7 and V is TRBV7-9, with 7 nucleotides matching TRBD1. V shed 5 bases and J 0 bases; nucleotides not matched to a gene: 4. The CDR3 has 14 amino acids. Germline lookup yields CDR1 SEHNR and CDR2 FQNEAQ (reference sequence). The CDR3 reads CASSRDSYSYEQYF. DNA for the CDR3: TGTGCCAGCAGCCGGGACAGCTACTCCTACGAGCAGTACTTC.

The genes are TRBV5-1 and TRBJ2-3, with D possibly TRBD2 on 6 matching bases. Trimming removed 2 bases at V and 6 bases at J, with 10 bases between. CDR3 size: 13 residues. Germline CDR1 is SGHRS and CDR2 is YFSETQ. The chain's CDR3 is CASSFGGSDTQYF. CDR3 sequence (DNA): TGCGCCAGCAGCTTTGGGGGGAGCGATACGCAGTATTTT.

The chain has TRBV29-1 and TRBJ2-1; 10 bases fit TRBD1. Germline V gene sequence: CDR1 SQVTM, CDR2 ANQGSEA. CDR3 length equals 15 residues. J gave up 9 bases and V 6 bases, and 14 bases lay outside the gene matches. This CDR3 is CSVATGTGVSGEQFF. In nucleotides, the CDR3 is TGCAGCGTGGCTACCGGGACAGGGGTTAGCGGTGAGCAGTTCTTC.

This rearrangement joins TRBV4-2 to TRBJ2-7; 13 bases agree with TRBD2. The CDR3 sequence is 16 residues long. Looked up from germline, CDR1 is LGHNA and CDR2 is YNFKEQ. With V trimmed by 0 bases and J by 2 bases, 1 base remained unmatched. DNA of the CDR3: TGTGCCAGCAGCCAAGAGGGACTAGCGGGGCCCTACGAGCAGTACTTC. It translates to CASSQEGLAGPYEQYF.

This clone was detected many times. V is TRBV10-3 and J is TRBJ2-3; D call uncertain. The V and J ends lost 10 bases and 2 bases respectively, with 13 bases between them. CDR3 size: 13 residues. The germline V gene encodes CDR1 ENHRY and CDR2 SYGVKD. In DNA, the CDR3 is TGTGCCAGTCACGGACCGGTCACAGATACGCAGTATTTT. This gives the protein CASHGPVTDTQYF.

This clone was picked up one time. This chain connects TRBV10-2 to TRBJ1-6; no clear D gene. The CDR3 runs to 12 residues. From germline, CDR1 is WSHSY and CDR2 SAAADI. The ends were cut back, 4 bases at V and 10 bases at J, with 8 bases in the middle. CDR3 sequence reads: CASSGTISPLHF. Written as DNA, the CDR3 is TGCGCCAGCAGTGGGACTATCTCACCCCTCCACTTT.

This clone showed up just a few times. J is TRBJ1-2 and V is TRBV30, with 8 nucleotides matching TRBD1. With 2 bases clipped from V and 8 bases from J, the junction kept 10 bases outside the gene matches. Germline V gene lookup returns CDR1 GTSNPN and CDR2 SVGIG (reference sequence). The CDR3 is made up of 14 amino acids. This chain's CDR3 is CAWSTGQGFYGYTF. CDR3 coding DNA: TGTGCCTGGAGTACCGGACAGGGCTTTTACGGCTACACCTTC. The full variable domain, completed using reference TRBV30 and TRBJ1-2, is SQTIHQWPATLVQPVGSPLSLECTVEGTSNPNLYWYRQAAGRGLQLLFYSVGIGQISSEVPQNLSASRPQDRQFILSSKKLLLSDSGFYLCAWSTGQGFYGYTFGSGTRLTVV.

This clone was counted only a few times. The chain uses TRBV29-1 and TRBJ1-2; 7 bases are shared with TRBD1. The CDR3 is made up of 14 amino acids. J gave up 9 bases and V 4 bases, and 14 bases lay outside the gene matches. Germline CDR1 and CDR2: SQVTM and ANQGSEA. The CDR3 DNA reads TGCAGCGTTGCCCAAGACAGGGCGGTTGCGCGCTACACCTTC. The encoded protein is CSVAQDRAVARYTF.

This clone was counted a few times. The rearrangement uses TRBV5-6 and TRBJ2-1, with D unclear. The length of the CDR3 is 16 residues. V lost 3 bases and J 8 bases, leaving 21 bases between the germline ends. Per germline, CDR1 SGHDT and CDR2 YYEEEE. CDR3 DNA: TGTGCCAGCAGCTCCCTACCCAGCGATAGCCCCGATGAGCAGTTCTTC. Protein sequence: CASSSLPSDSPDEQFF.

This clone was seen more than once but under ten times. This chain connects TRBV27 to TRBJ1-6, with 7 bases identical to TRBD1. The V segment lost 4 bases and the J segment 7 bases; nucleotides outside the gene matches: 13. The CDR3 sequence is 17 residues long. CDR1 is MNHEY and CDR2 is SMNVEV in the germline V gene (reference sequence). The CDR3 DNA reads as TGTGCCAGCAGTTCCCCTCTAACAGGGGAGACCAATTCACCCCTCCACTTT. This encodes CASSSPLTGETNSPLHF.

The V call is TRBV6-1, the J call TRBJ1-2; D ambiguous. Trimming removed 1 base from V and 4 bases from J, with 7 bases in between. The germline V gene has CDR1 MNHNS and CDR2 SASEGT. The CDR3 has 13 amino acids. The CDR3 protein is CASSEVGSYGYTF. Written as DNA, the CDR3 is TGTGCCAGCAGTGAAGTGGGGAGCTATGGCTACACCTTC.

The chain recombines TRBV7-9 with TRBJ1-1, with no clear D. V lost 4 bases and J lost 1, with 13 bases in between. Per germline, CDR1 SEHNR and CDR2 FQNEAQ (reference sequence). The CDR3 extends over 15 amino acids. The CDR3 is CASSSKDRSNTEAFF. Written as DNA, the CDR3 is TGTGCCAGCAGCTCCAAGGACCGCTCGAACACTGAAGCTTTCTTT. The whole variable domain, filled in from reference TRBV7-9 and TRBJ1-1, reads DTGVSQNPRHKITKRGQNVTFRCDPISEHNRLYWYRQTLGQGPEFLTYFQNEAQLEKSRLLSDRFSAERPKGSFSTLEIQRTEQGDSAMYLCASSSKDRSNTEAFFGQGTRLTVV.

The CDR3 nucleotides read TGTGCCAGCAGTAGGGGACTTCCTAGCACAGATACGCAGTATTTT. This gives the protein CASSRGLPSTDTQYF. The V call is TRBV2, the J call TRBJ2-3; D possibly corresponds to TRBD2 (6 bases). Germline V CDR1 and CDR2: SNHLY, FYNNEI. V was clipped by 5 bases and J by 0 bases, with 12 bases between them. This CDR3 is built from 15 residues.

The chain combines TRBV30 with TRBJ1-1, with D perhaps matching TRBD1 (5 bases). V lost 4 bases to trimming and J lost 7 bases, with 16 bases between them. The CDR3 totals 13 residues. Germline V gene data show CDR1 as GTSNPN and CDR2 as SVGIG (reference sequence). The CDR3 DNA reads as TGTGCCTGGATATCGGGGGGGAACCGTGAAGCTTTCTTT. Protein sequence: CAWISGGNREAFF.

This clone was counted only a few times. The chain employs TRBV19 and TRBJ2-5, with 7 positions matching TRBD1. J gave up 2 bases and V 3 bases, and 3 bases lay outside the gene matches. The germline V gene encodes CDR1 LNHDA and CDR2 SQIVND (reference sequence). The CDR3 totals 14 residues. The CDR3 reads CASSMWGQQETQYF. CDR3 DNA: TGTGCCAGTAGTATGTGGGGACAGCAAGAGACCCAGTACTTC.

The table lists this clone with a few counts. The chain has TRBV19 and TRBJ1-1; D unresolved. Germline V gives CDR1 LNHDA, CDR2 SQIVND (reference sequence). V was clipped by 8 bases and J by 0 bases, with 19 bases between them. This CDR3 region has 16 residues. The CDR3 is CASLGTATGMNTEAFF. CDR3 in DNA: TGTGCCAGTCTCGGCACGGCTACGGGAATGAACACTGAAGCTTTCTTT.

This clone was picked up a small number of times. The V gene is TRBV11-2, the J gene TRBJ2-3, with TRBD2 matching 10 bases. J was trimmed by 0 bases and V by 8 bases; bases with no gene match: 14. The CDR3 runs 18 residues. Looked up from germline, CDR1 is SGHAT and CDR2 is FQNNGV. The DNA for the CDR3 is TGTGCCAGCCTAAGCTTAGGACTAGCGGACCCTAGCACAGATACGCAGTATTTT. Protein sequence: CASLSLGLADPSTDTQYF.

This chain connects TRBV2 to TRBJ1-5; D remains unclear. Trimming stripped 3 bases from V and 0 bases from J, with 9 bases between. The CDR3 runs to 15 residues. Germline V gene sequence: CDR1 SNHLY, CDR2 FYNNEI. CDR3 residues: CASSDTASSNQPQHF. For the CDR3, the DNA is TGTGCCAGCAGTGATACAGCCTCTAGCAATCAGCCCCAGCATTTT.

The V gene is TRBV30, the J gene TRBJ1-6; D not resolved. The CDR3 length is 15 residues. The V end lost 5 bases, the J end lost 1 base, and 12 bases lay between the germline ends. CDR1 and CDR2 from the germline V gene are GTSNPN and SVGIG (reference sequence). Here the CDR3 reads CAWSVEGSYNSPLHF. In DNA, the CDR3 is TGTGCCTGGTCCGTTGAGGGATCCTATAATTCACCCCTCCACTTT.

Turning to this clone: Other DNA sequences of this sample code for an identical CDR3. This chain links TRBV10-3 with TRBJ2-5; D is unclear. V lost 6 bases and J lost 5, with 10 bases in between. Looked up from germline, CDR1 is ENHRY and CDR2 is SYGVKD. The CDR3 has 12 residues. CDR3 in amino acids: CAISPSRETQYF. CDR3 nucleotides: TGTGCCATCAGCCCGTCCCGGGAGACCCAGTACTTC.